This TCR beta chain was sequenced in a study of CD8+CD57+ T cells in acquired aplastic anemia. On the study more broadly: Isolated CD4+ and CD8+ cells, once sorted, yielded DNA averaging about 3.4 ug.

Previously, flow cytometry had revealed CD8+CD57+ cell expansion in the patients chosen for sequencing. Whole-study results and caveats: Fewer than 35 CD8+ CDR3 sequences occurred in both the patients and the controls.

Germline V gives CDR1 SGHVS, CDR2 FQNEAQ. The ends were cut back, 5 bases at V and 7 bases at J, with 17 bases in the middle. The CDR3 consists of 15 residues. Genomic DNA provided the template from which TCR beta VDJ and CDR3 profiles were obtained. TCRdb used MiXCR to reprocess the reads, holding one entry per CDR3 protein. The data show over 150,000 distinct CDR3 sequences, roughly 65% seen once. As concerns this clonotype: Its target is unknown.

This clonotype originated in a human donor with aplastic anemia. Specimen: sorted CD4+, CD8+, or CD8+CD57+ T cells (not recorded which) from PBMCs. The rearrangement links TRBV7-8 to TRBJ1-4; D possibly corresponds to TRBD1 (5 bases). CDR3 protein: CASSPIHGGLEKLFF. The CDR3, as DNA: TGTGCCAGCAGCCCAATTCATGGGGGACTTGAAAAACTGTTTTTT.